This TCR beta chain was profiled in a study of OX40 agonist ivuxolimab in advanced cancers. Study-wide context: Patients were dosed with the agonistic anti-OX40 (CD134) antibody ivuxolimab. Under the entry rules, prior anti-PD-1, anti-PD-L1 or anti-CTLA-4 therapy was allowed, and less than 50% had some.

Profiled with immunoSEQ multiplex PCR; TCRdb holds only in-frame clones, not every one. The sample lists nearly 20,000 clones, 83% seen once, with around 20% in the top ten. The CDR3 runs 13 residues. Trimming cost V 6 bases and J 5 bases, with 13 bases left between them. Germline CDR1 SGHAT, CDR2 FQDESV (reference sequence). V and J are TRBV11-1 and TRBJ2-5, with D maybe TRBD1 (6 bases). The starting material was CD4+ or CD8+ T cells sorted from blood, obtained in a trial of the OX40 agonist ivuxolimab. The TCR comes from an adult with an advanced solid tumor such as melanoma, head and neck, liver or kidney cancer. In nucleotides, the CDR3 is TGTGCCAGCAGATTTGCAGGGGTCGAGACCCAGTACTTC. Amino acids: CASRFAGVETQYF. The variable domain in full, completed from reference TRBV11-1 and TRBJ2-5, reads EAEVAQSPRYKITEKSQAVAFWCDPISGHATLYWYRQILGQGPELLVQFQDESVVDDSQLPKDRFSAERLKGVDSTLKIQPAELGDSAMYLCASRFAGVETQYFGPGTRLLVL.